This note documents a single TCR beta chain sequence. CDR1 is SGHAT and CDR2 is FQNNGV in the germline V gene. The CDR3 has 13 amino acids. V lost 5 bases and J 7 bases, leaving 14 bases between the germline ends. The sample originates from a study of control samples from healthy donors and cancer patients. Method: immunoSEQ multiplex PCR; TCRdb's copy keeps in-frame clones and lacks some. The data show about 160,000 clones, approximately 94% seen once. The V call is TRBV11-2, the J call TRBJ1-2; the D is unclear. The material sequenced was PBMCs. This receptor was identified in a man between 60 and 75 years old with colorectal cancer. The CDR3 sequence: CASSEPRVRGYTF. CDR3 DNA sequence: TGTGCCAGCAGCGAACCAAGAGTGCGTGGCTACACCTTC.